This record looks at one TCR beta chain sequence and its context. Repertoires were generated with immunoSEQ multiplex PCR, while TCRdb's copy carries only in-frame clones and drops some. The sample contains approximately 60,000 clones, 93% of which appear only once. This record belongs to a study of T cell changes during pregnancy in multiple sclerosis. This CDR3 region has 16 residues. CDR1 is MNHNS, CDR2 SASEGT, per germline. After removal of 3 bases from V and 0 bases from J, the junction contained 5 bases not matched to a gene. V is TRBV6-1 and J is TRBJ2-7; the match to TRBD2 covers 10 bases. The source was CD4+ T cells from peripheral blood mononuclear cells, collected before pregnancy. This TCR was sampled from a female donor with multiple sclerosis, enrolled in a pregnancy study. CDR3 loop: CASSETLAGASYEQYF. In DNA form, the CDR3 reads TGTGCCAGCAGTGAGACCCTAGCGGGAGCCTCCTACGAGCAGTACTTC.